Given below is one TCR beta chain in context. The antigen remains undetermined. The record originates from a study of graft-versus-host responses after intestinal transplantation. Study-wide context: For 3 to 4 years after anti-thymocyte globulin induction, all recipients took tacrolimus and steroids.

Some clones are missing from TCRdb's copy, which holds only in-frame ones; the method was immunoSEQ multiplex PCR. The data hold under 85,000 clones, with about 94% observed a single time. V was cut by 7 bases and J by 3 bases, with 17 bases left in between. The CDR3 extends over 15 amino acids. Germline V lookup: CDR1 LNHNV, CDR2 YYDKDF (reference sequence). Study-wide points: Early post-transplant HvG declines showed an association with peak circulating GvH clone levels. Within allografts, high graft-versus-host to host-versus-graft clonal ratios were seen among patients with graft-donor T cell macrochimerism.

This TCR came from a human donor who received an intestinal transplant. The chain combines TRBV15 with TRBJ2-3, with D unclear. This material consisted of unstimulated CD8+ T cells sorted from spleen or lymph node cells, taken before intestinal transplant. In DNA, the CDR3 is TGTGCCACCACCTCAACCCTTTTCGTAACAGATACGCAGTATTTT. Its protein product is CATTSTLFVTDTQYF.